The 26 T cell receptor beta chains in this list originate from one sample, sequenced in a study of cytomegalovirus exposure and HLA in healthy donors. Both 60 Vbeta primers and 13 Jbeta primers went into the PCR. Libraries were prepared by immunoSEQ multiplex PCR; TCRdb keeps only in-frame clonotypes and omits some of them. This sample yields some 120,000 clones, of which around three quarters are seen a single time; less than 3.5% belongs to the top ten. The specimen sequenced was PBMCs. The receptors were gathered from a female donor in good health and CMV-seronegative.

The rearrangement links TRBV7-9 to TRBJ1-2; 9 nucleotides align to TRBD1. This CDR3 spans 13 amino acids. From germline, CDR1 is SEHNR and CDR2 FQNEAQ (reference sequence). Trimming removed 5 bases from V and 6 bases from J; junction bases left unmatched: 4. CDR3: CASSEWTGDGYTF. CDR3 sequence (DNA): TGTGCCAGCAGCGAGTGGACAGGGGATGGCTACACCTTC.

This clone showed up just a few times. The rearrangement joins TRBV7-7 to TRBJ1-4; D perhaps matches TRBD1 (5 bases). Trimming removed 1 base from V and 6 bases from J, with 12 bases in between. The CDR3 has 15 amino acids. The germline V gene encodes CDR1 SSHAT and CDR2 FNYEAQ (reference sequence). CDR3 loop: CASSLGAGRDEKLFF. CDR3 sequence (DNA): TGTGCCAGCAGCTTAGGGGCAGGGCGAGATGAAAAACTGTTTTTT. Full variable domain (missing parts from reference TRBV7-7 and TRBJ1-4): GAGVSQSPRYKVTKRGQDVTLRCDPISSHATLYWYQQALGQGPEFLTYFNYEAQPDKSGLPSDRFSAERPEGSISTLTIQRTEQRDSAMYRCASSLGAGRDEKLFFGSGTQLSVL.

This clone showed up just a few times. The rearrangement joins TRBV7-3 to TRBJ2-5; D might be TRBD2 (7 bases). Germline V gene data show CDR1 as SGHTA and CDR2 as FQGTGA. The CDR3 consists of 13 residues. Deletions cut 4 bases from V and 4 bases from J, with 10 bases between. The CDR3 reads CASSYREGETQYF. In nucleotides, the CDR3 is TGTGCCAGCAGCTACAGGGAGGGAGAGACCCAGTACTTC.

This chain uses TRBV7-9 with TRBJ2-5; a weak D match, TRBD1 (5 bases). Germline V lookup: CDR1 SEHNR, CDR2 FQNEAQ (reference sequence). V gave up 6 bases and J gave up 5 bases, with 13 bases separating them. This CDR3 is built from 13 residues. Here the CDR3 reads CASSEGVGETQYF. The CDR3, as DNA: TGTGCCAGCAGTGAAGGGGTGGGCGAGACCCAGTACTTC.

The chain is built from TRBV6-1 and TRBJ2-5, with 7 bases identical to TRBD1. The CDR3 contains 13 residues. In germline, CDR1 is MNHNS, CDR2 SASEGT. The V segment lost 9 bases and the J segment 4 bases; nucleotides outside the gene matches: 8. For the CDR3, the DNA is TGTGCCAGTCAACAGGGGTCGAGAGAGACCCAGTACTTC. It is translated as CASQQGSRETQYF.

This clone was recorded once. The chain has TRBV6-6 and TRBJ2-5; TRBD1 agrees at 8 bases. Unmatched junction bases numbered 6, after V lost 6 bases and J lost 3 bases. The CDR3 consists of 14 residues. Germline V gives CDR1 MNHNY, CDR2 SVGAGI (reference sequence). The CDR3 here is CASSDTGGKETQYF. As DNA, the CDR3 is TGTGCCAGCAGCGATACAGGGGGTAAAGAGACCCAGTACTTC.

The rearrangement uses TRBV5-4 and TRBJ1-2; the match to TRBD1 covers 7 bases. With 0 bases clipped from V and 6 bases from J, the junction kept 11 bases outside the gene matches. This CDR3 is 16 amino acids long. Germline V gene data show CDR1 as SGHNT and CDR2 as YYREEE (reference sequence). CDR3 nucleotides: TGTGCCAGCAGCTTGGGACAGGGCGCGGCCCGGGATGGCTACACCTTC. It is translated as CASSLGQGAARDGYTF.

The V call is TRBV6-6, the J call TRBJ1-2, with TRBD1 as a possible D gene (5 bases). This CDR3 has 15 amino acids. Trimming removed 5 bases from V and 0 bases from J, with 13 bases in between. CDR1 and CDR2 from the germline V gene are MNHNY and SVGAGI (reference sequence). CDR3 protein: CASSKQGEANYGYTF. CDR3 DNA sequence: TGTGCCAGCAGTAAACAAGGGGAAGCTAACTATGGCTACACCTTC.

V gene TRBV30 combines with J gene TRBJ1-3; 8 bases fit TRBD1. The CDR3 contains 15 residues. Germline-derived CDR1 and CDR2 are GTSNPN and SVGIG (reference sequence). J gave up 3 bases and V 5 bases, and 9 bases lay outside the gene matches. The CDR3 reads CAWDRTGNGGNTIYF. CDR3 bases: TGTGCCTGGGACCGGACAGGGAACGGTGGAAACACCATATATTTT.

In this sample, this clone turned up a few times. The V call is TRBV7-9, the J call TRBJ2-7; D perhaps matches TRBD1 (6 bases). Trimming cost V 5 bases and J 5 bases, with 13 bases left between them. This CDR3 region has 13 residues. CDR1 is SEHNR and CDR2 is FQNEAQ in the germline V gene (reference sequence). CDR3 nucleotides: TGTGCCAGCAGCCCAGGGACATGGGACGAGCAGTACTTC. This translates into CASSPGTWDEQYF.

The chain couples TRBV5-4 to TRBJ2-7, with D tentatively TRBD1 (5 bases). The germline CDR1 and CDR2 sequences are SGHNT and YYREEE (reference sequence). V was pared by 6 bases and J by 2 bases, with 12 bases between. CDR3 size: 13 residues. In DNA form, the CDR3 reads TGTGCCAGCACAAAGAAGGACACCTACGAGCAGTACTTC. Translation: CASTKKDTYEQYF.

CDR3 nucleotide sequence: TGTGCCAGCAGCTTACTCGACGGGGATACGCAGTATTTT. Its translation is CASSLLDGDTQYF. This chain joins TRBV7-9 and TRBJ2-3; D uncertain. Germline V gene sequence: CDR1 SEHNR, CDR2 FQNEAQ (reference sequence). The V gene lost 2 bases and the J gene lost 6 bases, with 9 bases spanning the gap. This CDR3 region has 13 residues.

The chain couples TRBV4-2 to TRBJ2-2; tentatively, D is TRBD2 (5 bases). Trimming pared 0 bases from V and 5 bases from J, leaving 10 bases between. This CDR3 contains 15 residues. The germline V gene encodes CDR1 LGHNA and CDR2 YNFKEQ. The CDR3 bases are TGTGCCAGCAGCCAAGATGCCGGCGGGACCGGGGAGCTGTTTTTT. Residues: CASSQDAGGTGELFF.

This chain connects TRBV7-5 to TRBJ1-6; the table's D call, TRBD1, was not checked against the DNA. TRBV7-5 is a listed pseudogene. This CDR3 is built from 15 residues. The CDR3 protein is CVRSYPPGQNSPLHF. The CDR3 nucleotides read TGTGTCAGAAGCTACCCGCCGGGACAGAATTCACCCCTCCACTTT.

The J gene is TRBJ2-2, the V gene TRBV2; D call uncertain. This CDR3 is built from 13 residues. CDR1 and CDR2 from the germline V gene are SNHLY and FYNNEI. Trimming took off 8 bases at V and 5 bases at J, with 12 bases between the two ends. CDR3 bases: TGTGCCAGCCAAAGAGTTTATACCGGGGAGCTGTTTTTT. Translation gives CASQRVYTGELFF.

CDR3 coding DNA: TGCGCCAGCAGCCCGGACAGGGGGCGAGGTGAAAAACTGTTTTTT. Translation gives CASSPDRGRGEKLFF. The V and J genes are TRBV5-1 and TRBJ1-4, with 11 bases fitting TRBD1. The CDR3 loop spans 15 amino acids. Germline CDR1 is SGHRS and CDR2 is YFSETQ. J was trimmed by 7 bases and V by 4 bases; bases with no gene match: 6.

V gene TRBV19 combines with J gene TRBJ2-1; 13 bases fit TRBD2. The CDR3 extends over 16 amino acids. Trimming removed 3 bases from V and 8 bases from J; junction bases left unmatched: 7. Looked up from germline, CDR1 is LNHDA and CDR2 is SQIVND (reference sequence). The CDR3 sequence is CASSMALAGGAYEQFF. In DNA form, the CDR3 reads TGTGCCAGTAGTATGGCACTAGCGGGGGGGGCCTATGAGCAGTTCTTC.

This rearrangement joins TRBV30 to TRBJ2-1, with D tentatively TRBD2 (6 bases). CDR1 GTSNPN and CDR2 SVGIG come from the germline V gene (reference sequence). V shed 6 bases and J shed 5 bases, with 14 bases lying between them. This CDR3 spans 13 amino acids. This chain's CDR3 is CACSGLRNNEQFF. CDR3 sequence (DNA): TGTGCCTGCTCGGGACTCCGGAACAATGAGCAGTTCTTC.

The CDR3 sequence: CASGLNRDRVYGYTF. CDR3 bases: TGTGCTAGTGGTTTGAATAGGGACAGAGTCTATGGCTACACCTTC. J is TRBJ1-2 and V is TRBV12-5; 7 positions match TRBD1. Germline lookup yields CDR1 LGHNT and CDR2 FRNRAP. The CDR3 length is 15 residues. The V and J ends lost 2 bases and 4 bases, in that order; junction bases with no gene match: 7.

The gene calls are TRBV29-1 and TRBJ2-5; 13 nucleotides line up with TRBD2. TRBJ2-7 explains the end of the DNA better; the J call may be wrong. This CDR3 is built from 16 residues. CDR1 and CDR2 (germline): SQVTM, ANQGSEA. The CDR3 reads CSVGAPGTSGVGEQYF. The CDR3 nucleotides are TGCAGCGTTGGGGCCCCCGGGACTAGCGGGGTAGGCGAGCAGTACTTC.

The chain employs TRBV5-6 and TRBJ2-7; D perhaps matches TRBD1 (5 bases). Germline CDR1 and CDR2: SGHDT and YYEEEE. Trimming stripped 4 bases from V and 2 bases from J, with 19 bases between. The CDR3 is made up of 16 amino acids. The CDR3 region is CASSHLSVQETYEQYF. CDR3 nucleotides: TGTGCCAGCAGCCATCTGTCGGTACAGGAGACCTACGAGCAGTACTTC.

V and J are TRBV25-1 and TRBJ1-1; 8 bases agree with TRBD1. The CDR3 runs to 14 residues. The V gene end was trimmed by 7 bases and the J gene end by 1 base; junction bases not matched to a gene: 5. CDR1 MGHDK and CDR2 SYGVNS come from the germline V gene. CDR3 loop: CASTRQGTNTEAFF. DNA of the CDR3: TGTGCCAGCACCAGACAGGGGACGAACACTGAAGCTTTCTTT.

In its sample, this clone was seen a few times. This chain's CDR3 is CASSQEKQGGNQPQHF. CDR3 bases: TGCGCCAGCAGCCAAGAGAAGCAGGGGGGCAATCAGCCCCAGCATTTT. This rearrangement joins TRBV4-1 to TRBJ1-5, with 7 bases that match TRBD1. CDR1 is MGHRA, CDR2 YSYEKL, per germline. Germline trimming cut 0 bases from V and 2 bases from J; bases unmatched to any gene: 4. CDR3 length equals 16 residues.

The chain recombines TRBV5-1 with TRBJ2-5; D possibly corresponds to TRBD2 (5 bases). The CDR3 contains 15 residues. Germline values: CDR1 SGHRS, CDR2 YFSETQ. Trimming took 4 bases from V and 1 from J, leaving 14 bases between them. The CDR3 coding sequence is TGCGCCAGCAGCCCCAGGACTCCCGGCCAAGAGACCCAGTACTTC. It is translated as CASSPRTPGQETQYF.

In DNA form, the CDR3 reads TGTGCCAGTACCCCTCGCTATGAGCGGGGACGAAACATTCAGTACTTC. It yields the protein CASTPRYERGRNIQYF. The chain combines TRBV19 with TRBJ2-4; 7 nucleotides align to TRBD2. This CDR3 contains 16 residues. Germline-derived CDR1 and CDR2 are LNHDA and SQIVND (reference sequence). V shed 7 bases, J shed 6 bases, and the junction held 15 bases outside the gene matches.

DNA of the CDR3: TGTGCCAGCAGCCAAGTCGGATCCGCCGCGGGGGCCCCCCCCTACGAGCAGTACTTC. Translating it yields CASSQVGSAAGAPPYEQYF. This chain joins TRBV14 and TRBJ2-7, with D perhaps TRBD2 (7 bases). V was shortened by 1 base and J by 2 bases, with 24 bases between the two germline ends. Germline V gene lookup returns CDR1 SGHDN and CDR2 FVKESK. This CDR3 is built from 19 residues.